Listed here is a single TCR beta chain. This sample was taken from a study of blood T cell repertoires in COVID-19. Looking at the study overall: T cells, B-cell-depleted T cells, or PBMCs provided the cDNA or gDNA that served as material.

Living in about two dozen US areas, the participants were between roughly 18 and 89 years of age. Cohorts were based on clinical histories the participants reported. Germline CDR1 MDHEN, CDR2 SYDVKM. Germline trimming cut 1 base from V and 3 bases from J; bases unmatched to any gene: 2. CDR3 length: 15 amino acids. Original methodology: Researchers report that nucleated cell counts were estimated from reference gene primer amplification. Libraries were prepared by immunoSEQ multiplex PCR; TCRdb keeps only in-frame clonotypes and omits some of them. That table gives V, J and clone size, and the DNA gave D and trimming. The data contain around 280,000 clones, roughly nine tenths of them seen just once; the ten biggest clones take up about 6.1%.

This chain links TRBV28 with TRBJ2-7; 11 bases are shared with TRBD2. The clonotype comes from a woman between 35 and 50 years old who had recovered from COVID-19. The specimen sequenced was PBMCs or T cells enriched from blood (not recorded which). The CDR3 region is CASSLSGTSGYEQYF. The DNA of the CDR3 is TGTGCCAGCAGTTTATCCGGGACTAGCGGCTACGAGCAGTACTTC.